This T cell receptor beta chain was captured by sequencing in a study of T cell responses to AZD1222 COVID-19 vaccine. Study conclusions and caveats: The donor group comprised mostly white British people and more females; the analysis possibly underestimated clonal diversity. Spike-specific TCR breadth and depth rose after two AZD1222 doses.

Trimming removed 0 bases at V and 1 base at J, with 10 bases between. The CDR3 totals 17 residues. Germline V gene lookup returns CDR1 SEHNR and CDR2 FQNEAQ (reference sequence). Regarding this clone: Antigen: not known.

Method: immunoSEQ multiplex PCR; TCRdb's copy keeps in-frame clones and lacks some. The top ten hold 40% to 55% of the sample, which has approximately 110,000 clones, 89% seen once. Pooling of second doses given at about 4 or about 12 weeks was done. The sequence derives from an adult who received the AZD1222 COVID-19 vaccine. Sequenced material: peripheral blood, taken 28 days after the second AZD1222 dose. The V gene is TRBV7-9, the J gene TRBJ2-6, with D unresolved. CDR3 region: CASSLARTTSGANVLTF. The CDR3 nucleotides read TGTGCCAGCAGCTTAGCCCGTACGACTTCTGGGGCCAACGTCCTGACTTTC.